These 3 T cell receptor beta chains originate from one sample sequenced in a study of blood T cell repertoires in COVID-19. The table came from immunoSEQ multiplex PCR; TCRdb's copy has only in-frame clones and leaves some out. Among around 190,000 clones listed, 84% were seen once. Material: PBMCs or T cells enriched from blood (not recorded which). The receptor set was obtained from a woman between 25 and 40 years old who had been exposed to COVID-19.

This sequence joins TRBV20-1 and TRBJ1-1, with D possibly TRBD1 on 5 matching bases. The ends were cut back, 5 bases at V and 6 bases at J, with 10 bases in the middle. The V gene's germline CDR1 is DFQATT and CDR2 SNEGSKA (reference sequence). CDR3 length equals 11 residues. The CDR3 here is CSALTEAEAFF. The CDR3 coding sequence is TGCAGTGCTCTGACAGAAGCTGAAGCTTTCTTT.

The rearrangement links TRBV19 to TRBJ2-5, with 8 bases matching TRBD2. Germline CDR1 and CDR2: LNHDA and SQIVND (reference sequence). The CDR3 runs 15 residues. The ends lost 6 bases at V and 5 bases at J; junction bases unmatched: 11. The CDR3: CASSPTRLARETQYF. In DNA, the CDR3 is TGTGCCAGTAGCCCAACACGACTAGCGAGGGAGACCCAGTACTTC. Full variable domain (rest looked up from reference TRBV19 and TRBJ2-5): DGGITQSPKYLFRKEGQNVTLSCEQNLNHDAMYWYRQDPGQGLRLIYYSQIVNDFQKGDIAEGYSVSREKKESFPLTVTSAQKNPTAFYLCASSPTRLARETQYFGPGTRLLVL.

The genes are TRBV2 and TRBJ1-1, with D possibly matching TRBD1 (5 bases). CDR1 is SNHLY and CDR2 is FYNNEI in the germline V gene. This CDR3 is 14 amino acids long. Trimming removed 4 bases from V and 6 bases from J, with 15 bases in between. The CDR3: CASSGDLIRAEAFF. For the CDR3, the DNA is TGTGCCAGCAGTGGGGACTTAATCCGCGCTGAAGCTTTCTTT.